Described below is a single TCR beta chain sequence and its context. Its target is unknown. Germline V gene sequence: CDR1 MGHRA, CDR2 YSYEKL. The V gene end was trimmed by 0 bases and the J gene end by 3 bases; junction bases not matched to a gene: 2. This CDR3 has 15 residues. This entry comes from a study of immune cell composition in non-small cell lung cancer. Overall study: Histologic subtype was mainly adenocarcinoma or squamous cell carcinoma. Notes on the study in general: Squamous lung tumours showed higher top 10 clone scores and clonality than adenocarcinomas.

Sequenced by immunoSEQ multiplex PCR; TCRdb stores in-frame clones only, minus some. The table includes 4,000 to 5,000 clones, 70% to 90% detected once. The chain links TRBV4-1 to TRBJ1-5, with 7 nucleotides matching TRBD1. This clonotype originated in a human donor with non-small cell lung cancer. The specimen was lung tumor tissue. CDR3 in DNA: TGCGCCAGCAGCCAAGAAGACAGGGACAATCAGCCCCAGCATTTT. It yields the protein CASSQEDRDNQPQHF.